This T cell receptor beta chain was identified during a study of cytomegalovirus exposure and HLA in healthy donors. In the PCR, 60 Vbeta and 13 Jbeta primers were used. Per the study methods: Some 11 million of the about 80 million unique TCR beta chains counted in a later analysis were shared. The data were produced by immunoSEQ multiplex PCR, yet TCRdb's version contains in-frame clones alone and is incomplete. That table is the source of V, J and clone size, and D and trimming were worked out from the DNA. The sample has 100,000 to 150,000 clones; over 60% are singletons. The V end was cut by 5 bases, the J end by 1 base, with 17 bases between. Germline values: CDR1 SEHNR, CDR2 FQNEAQ (reference sequence). The CDR3 covers 17 residues. This clone was seen a handful of times.

This receptor was identified in a man younger than 30 in good health and CMV-seronegative. The J gene is TRBJ2-2, the V gene TRBV7-9; perhaps TRBD2 as D (5 bases). Sequenced material: PBMCs. DNA for the CDR3: TGTGCCAGCAGCCCACCTTGGGGAGCCCAGAACACCGGGGAGCTGTTTTTT. It translates to CASSPPWGAQNTGELFF.